The 5 T cell receptor beta chains below come from one sample, sequenced in a study of CD8 T cells in ankylosing spondylitis. One entry per CDR3 protein results from TCRdb running MiXCR on the 5' RACE reads. This table has under 250,000 distinct CDR3 sequences, under 35% appearing once. Sequenced sample: blood, either unsorted or a sorted T cell fraction (not recorded which). Receptors were obtained from a male donor with ankylosing spondylitis or in good health (not recorded which).

The chain carries TRBV27 and TRBJ2-7, with TRBD2 as a possible D gene (6 bases). The V gene's germline CDR1 is MNHEY and CDR2 SMNVEV (reference sequence). Trimming took off 8 bases at V and 2 bases at J, with 13 bases between the two ends. CDR3 length: 13 amino acids. The CDR3: CASAYRGAYEQYF. CDR3 nucleotide sequence: TGTGCCAGCGCCTATCGCGGGGCCTACGAGCAGTACTTC.

As DNA, the CDR3 is TGTGCCACCAGCCATCCGGGGCGCTTTACAGATACGCAGTATTTT. Its protein is CATSHPGRFTDTQYF. The rearrangement links TRBV15 to TRBJ2-3, with D perhaps given as TRBD1 or TRBD2 (5 bases each). The V end lost 5 bases, the J end lost 3 bases, and 15 bases lay between the germline ends. Germline CDR1 reads LNHNV; CDR2 reads YYDKDF (reference sequence). This CDR3 is 15 amino acids long.

This chain links TRBV20-1 with TRBJ2-3; TRBD1 is a possible D gene (6 bases). The germline gives CDR1 DFQATT, CDR2 SNEGSKA (reference sequence). The CDR3 loop spans 17 amino acids. V was pared by 5 bases and J by 1 base, with 22 bases between. The CDR3 sequence is CSAVAPWGLDRTDTQYF. The CDR3 DNA reads TGCAGTGCTGTAGCCCCCTGGGGGCTTGACCGCACAGATACGCAGTATTTT.

This clonotype was observed at least ten times. CDR3: CSVEKGPNGYTF. Here the CDR3 DNA reads TGCAGCGTTGAAAAAGGTCCTAATGGCTACACCTTC. The chain has TRBV29-1 and TRBJ1-2; no clear D gene. CDR1 is SQVTM and CDR2 is ANQGSEA in the germline V gene. V shed 2 bases and J shed 6 bases, with 10 bases lying between them. This CDR3 is 12 amino acids long.

The V and J genes are TRBV4-2 and TRBJ2-3; 8 bases fit TRBD2. V dropped 0 bases and J dropped 2; count of bases not matched to a gene: 4. CDR3 length equals 16 residues. CDR1 is LGHNA, CDR2 YNFKEQ, per germline. Here the CDR3 DNA reads TGTGCCAGCAGCCAAGAAAAGCGGGGGTCCACAGATACGCAGTATTTT. Translated, it gives CASSQEKRGSTDTQYF.